This T cell receptor (beta chain) was retrieved from a study of cytomegalovirus exposure and HLA in healthy donors. Findings of the study overall: The study flagged about 160 TCR beta chains as cytomegalovirus-associated. In vitro testing confirmed a few CMV-associated chains as specific for CMV antigens.

The donors formed part of the roughly 120-subject validation cohort, distinct from the approximately 670-subject first cohort. Concerning this clone: Its antigen is as yet unknown.

The V and J ends lost 4 bases and 6 bases respectively, with 8 bases between them. From germline, CDR1 is SEHNR and CDR2 FQNEAQ (reference sequence). This CDR3 contains 12 residues. The method was immunoSEQ multiplex PCR; TCRdb's version includes in-frame clones alone and lacks a portion of them. Among roughly 180,000 clones listed, around nine tenths were seen once. This chain joins TRBV7-9 and TRBJ2-3; tentative D call: TRBD2 (5 bases). The sequenced sample consisted of PBMCs. The sequence derives from a man aged 25 to 40 in good health and CMV-seropositive. The CDR3: CASSSPGDTQYF. CDR3 in DNA: TGTGCCAGCAGCTCCCCGGGGGATACGCAGTATTTT.